This T cell receptor (beta chain) was sequenced in a study of cytomegalovirus exposure and HLA in healthy donors. Germline V gene lookup returns CDR1 SGHVS and CDR2 FQNEAQ. The CDR3 has 14 amino acids. V dropped 5 bases and J dropped 1 base, with 11 bases sitting between them. When sampled, the donors appeared nominally healthy, though they likely had unrecorded immune exposures. The PCR made use of 60 Vbeta and 13 Jbeta primers. Assay used: immunoSEQ multiplex PCR; TCRdb lists only in-frame clones, some missing. Found here are over 100,000 clones, roughly 88% of them singletons; the top ten hold about 2.7%.

The sequenced sample consisted of PBMCs. The receptor comes from a woman aged 18-29 years in good health and CMV-seropositive. The chain has TRBV7-8 and TRBJ2-5; possibly TRBD2 for D (6 bases). Written as DNA, the CDR3 is TGTGCCAGCAGCACCGGGACTGCCCAAGAGACCCAGTACTTC. This gives the protein CASSTGTAQETQYF.